A selection of T cell receptor beta chains follows, all from one sample in a study of beta chain features in type 1 diabetes. Using immunoSEQ multiplex PCR, the repertoire was profiled, and TCRdb retains in-frame clones only, with some absent. The sample has roughly 340,000 clones, roughly an eighth seen once. Sequencing input: naive CD4+ T cells from blood. The receptors were sampled from a woman in her late teens or twenties with type 1 diabetes. Both conserved end residues are part of each CDR3. Each record gives: D gene, V gene, J gene, clone size, CDR3 protein, CDR3 DNA. The D gene is left open where the match is weak. Only some rows state a clone size, as once, few, many or a class for expanded clones.

>TRBD2|TRBV18|TRBJ2-5|-
CASSPLAGETQYF
TGTGCCAGCTCTCCACTAGCGGGAGAGACCCAGTACTTC
>-|TRBV5-1|TRBJ2-2|-
CASSLVLTGELFF
TGCGCCAGCAGCTTGGTCTTGACCGGGGAGCTGTTTTTT
>-|TRBV15|TRBJ2-6|-
CATRAWGANVLTF
TGTGCCACCAGGGCTTGGGGGGCCAACGTCCTGACTTTC
>TRBD2|TRBV11-3|TRBJ2-3|-
CASSLGTSGSRADTQYF
TGTGCCAGCAGCTTAGGGACTAGCGGGAGTAGGGCAGATACGCAGTATTTT
>-|TRBV18|TRBJ2-1|-
CASSKLDEQFF
TGTGCCAGCTCAAAATTAGATGAGCAGTTCTTC
>-|TRBV11-3|TRBJ2-2|few
CASSLRGVPPNTGELFF
TGTGCCAGCAGCCTCAGAGGAGTACCACCGAACACCGGGGAGCTGTTTTTT
>-|TRBV6-4|TRBJ2-1|few
CASAGQPGSSYNEQFF
TGTGCCAGCGCGGGACAGCCCGGTAGCTCCTACAATGAGCAGTTCTTC
>TRBD1|TRBV14|TRBJ2-5|-
CASSQETGAQETQYF
TGTGCCAGCAGCCAGGAGACAGGGGCTCAAGAGACCCAGTACTTC
>-|TRBV10-3|TRBJ1-5|few
CAISESTGVQHF
TGTGCCATCAGTGAGTCAACAGGCGTCCAGCATTTT
>-|TRBV27|TRBJ1-5|few
CASRGGDQPQHF
TGTGCCAGCAGGGGGGGGGATCAGCCCCAGCATTTT
>TRBD2|TRBV27|TRBJ2-1|-
CASSSPAGGYNEQFF
TGTGCCAGCAGTTCCCCGGCGGGGGGCTACAATGAGCAGTTCTTC
>TRBD2|TRBV28|TRBJ2-5|few
CASSLERGQYF
TGTGCCAGCAGTTTAGAGCGGGGCCAGTACTTC
>-|TRBV7-9|TRBJ2-3|-
CASSSGLTTDTQYF
TGTGCCAGCAGCTCAGGCCTCACGACAGATACGCAGTATTTT
>TRBD1|TRBV6-6|TRBJ1-2|-
CASSGQGNYGYTF
TGTGCCAGCAGCGGACAGGGTAACTATGGCTACACCTTC
>-|TRBV9|TRBJ1-1|-
CASSALGGPRNTEAFF
TGTGCCAGCAGCGCTCTCGGGGGGCCTAGGAACACTGAAGCTTTCTTT
>TRBD2|TRBV7-8|TRBJ2-3|-
CASSLHGLAGVDTQYF
TGTGCCAGCAGCTTACACGGACTAGCGGGAGTGGATACGCAGTATTTT
>TRBD2|TRBV5-6|TRBJ2-5|-
CASSYRTSGGETQYF
TGTGCCAGCAGCTATAGGACTAGCGGGGGAGAGACCCAGTACTTC
>-|TRBV19|TRBJ1-5|few
CASSIDSPTPQHF
TGTGCCAGTAGTATAGATAGTCCGACTCCCCAGCATTTT
>TRBD1|TRBV27|TRBJ1-1|-
CASSEQGFTEAFF
TGTGCCAGCAGCGAACAGGGGTTCACTGAAGCTTTCTTT
>TRBD1|TRBV10-3|TRBJ1-1|-
CAISDTGQGNTEAFF
TGTGCCATCAGTGACACGGGACAGGGGAACACTGAAGCTTTCTTT
>-|TRBV11-1|TRBJ1-2|-
CASSQTENYGYTF
TGTGCCAGCAGCCAAACAGAGAACTATGGCTACACCTTC
>-|TRBV30|TRBJ1-2|-
CAWSTNYGYTF
TGTGCCTGGAGCACTAACTATGGCTACACCTTC
>TRBD2|TRBV5-1|TRBJ2-7|few
CASGQSASGSHEQYF
TGCGCCAGCGGCCAATCGGCTAGCGGGAGCCACGAGCAGTACTTC
>-|TRBV11-2|TRBJ1-1|few
CASSLVSGFDTEAFF
TGTGCCAGCAGCTTAGTATCCGGGTTCGACACTGAAGCTTTCTTT
>TRBD1|TRBV9|TRBJ1-2|once
CASSQAPGTVHGYTF
TGTGCCAGCTCCCAGGCCCCCGGGACAGTGCATGGCTACACCTTC
>-|TRBV25-1|TRBJ1-2|-
CASWGPNNYGYTF
TGTGCCAGCTGGGGGCCTAATAACTATGGCTACACCTTC
>TRBD1|TRBV14|TRBJ1-1|few
CASSPRQGPRTEAFF
TGTGCCAGCAGCCCAAGACAGGGGCCGAGGACTGAAGCTTTCTTT
>TRBD2|TRBV27|TRBJ2-1|-
CASSTLAGGGYNEQFF
TGTGCCAGCAGTACGTTAGCGGGGGGTGGATACAATGAGCAGTTCTTC
>TRBD1|TRBV4-2|TRBJ1-2|-
CASSQERRQGYGYTF
TGTGCCAGCAGCCAAGAAAGAAGACAGGGGTATGGCTACACCTTC
>-|TRBV29-1|TRBJ1-1|-
CSVYGQLNTEAFF
TGCAGCGTCTACGGACAGCTTAACACTGAAGCTTTCTTT
>-|TRBV6-5|TRBJ1-2|-
CASRADYGYTF
TGTGCCAGCAGGGCTGACTATGGCTACACCTTC